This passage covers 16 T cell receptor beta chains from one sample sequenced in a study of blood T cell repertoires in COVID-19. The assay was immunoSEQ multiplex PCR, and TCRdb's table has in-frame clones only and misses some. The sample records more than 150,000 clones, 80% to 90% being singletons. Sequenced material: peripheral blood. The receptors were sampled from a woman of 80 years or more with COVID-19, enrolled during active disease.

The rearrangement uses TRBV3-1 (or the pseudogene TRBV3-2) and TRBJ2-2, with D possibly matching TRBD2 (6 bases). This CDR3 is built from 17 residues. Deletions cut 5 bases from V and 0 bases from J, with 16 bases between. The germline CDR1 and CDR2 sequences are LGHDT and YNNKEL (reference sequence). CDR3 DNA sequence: TGTGCCAGCAGCGAACGCTTTAGCGGTGCGAACACCGGGGAGCTGTTTTTT. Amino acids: CASSERFSGANTGELFF.

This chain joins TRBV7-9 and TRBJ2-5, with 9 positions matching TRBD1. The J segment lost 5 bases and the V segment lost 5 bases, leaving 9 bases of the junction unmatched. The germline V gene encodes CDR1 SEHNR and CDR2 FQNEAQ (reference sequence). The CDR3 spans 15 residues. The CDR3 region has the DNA TGTGCCAGCAGCCCGTGGACAGGGGTAGGGGAGACCCAGTACTTC. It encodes CASSPWTGVGETQYF.

The CDR3 loop reads CASSLKQGKRNTIYF. The DNA for the CDR3 is TGCGCCAGCAGTCTCAAGCAGGGGAAGCGAAACACCATATATTTT. The chain uses TRBV23-1 and TRBJ1-3, with a tentative D call TRBD1 (6 bases). TRBV23-1 qualifies as an ORF whose function is uncertain. V was trimmed by 4 bases and J by 5 bases, leaving 15 bases between them. This CDR3 contains 15 residues.

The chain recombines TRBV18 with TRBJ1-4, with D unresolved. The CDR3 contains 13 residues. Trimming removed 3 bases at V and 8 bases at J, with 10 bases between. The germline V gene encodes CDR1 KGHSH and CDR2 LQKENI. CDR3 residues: CASSPLFEEKLFF. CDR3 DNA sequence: TGTGCCAGCTCACCGCTTTTCGAGGAAAAACTGTTTTTT.

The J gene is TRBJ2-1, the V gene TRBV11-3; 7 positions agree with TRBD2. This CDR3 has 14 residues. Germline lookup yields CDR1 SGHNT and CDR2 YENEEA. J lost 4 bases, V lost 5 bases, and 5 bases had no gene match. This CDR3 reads CASSPRDYYNEQFF. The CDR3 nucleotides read TGTGCCAGCAGCCCCCGGGACTATTACAATGAGCAGTTCTTC.

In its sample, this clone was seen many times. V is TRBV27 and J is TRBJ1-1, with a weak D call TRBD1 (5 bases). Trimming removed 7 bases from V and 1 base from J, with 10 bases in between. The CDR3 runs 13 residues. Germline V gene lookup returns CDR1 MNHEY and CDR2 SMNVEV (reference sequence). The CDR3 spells CASKPTENTEAFF. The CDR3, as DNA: TGTGCCAGCAAACCGACAGAGAACACTGAAGCTTTCTTT.

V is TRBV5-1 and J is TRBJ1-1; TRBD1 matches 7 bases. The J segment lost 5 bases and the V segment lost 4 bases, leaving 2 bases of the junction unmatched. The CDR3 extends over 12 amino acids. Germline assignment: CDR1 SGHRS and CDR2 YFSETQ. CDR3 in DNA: TGCGCCAGCAGCCAGGACAGGACTGAAGCTTTCTTT. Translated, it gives CASSQDRTEAFF.

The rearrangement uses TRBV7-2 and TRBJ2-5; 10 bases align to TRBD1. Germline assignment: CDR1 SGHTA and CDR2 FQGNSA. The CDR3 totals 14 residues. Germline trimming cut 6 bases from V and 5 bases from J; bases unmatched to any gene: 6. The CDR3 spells CASRRTGGRETQYF. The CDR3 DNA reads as TGTGCCAGCAGACGGACAGGGGGGCGTGAGACCCAGTACTTC.

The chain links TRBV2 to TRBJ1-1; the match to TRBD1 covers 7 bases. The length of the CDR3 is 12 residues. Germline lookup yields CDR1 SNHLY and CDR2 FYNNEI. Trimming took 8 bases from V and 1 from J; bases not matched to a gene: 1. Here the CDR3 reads CASGTANTEAFF. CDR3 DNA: TGTGCCAGCGGGACAGCGAACACTGAAGCTTTCTTT.

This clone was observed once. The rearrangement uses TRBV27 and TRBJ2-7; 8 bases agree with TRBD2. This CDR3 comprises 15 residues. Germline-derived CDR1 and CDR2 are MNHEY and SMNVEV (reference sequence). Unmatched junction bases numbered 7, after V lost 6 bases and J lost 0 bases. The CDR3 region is CASSQSGGRSYEQYF. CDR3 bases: TGTGCCAGCAGCCAAAGCGGGGGACGCTCCTACGAGCAGTACTTC.

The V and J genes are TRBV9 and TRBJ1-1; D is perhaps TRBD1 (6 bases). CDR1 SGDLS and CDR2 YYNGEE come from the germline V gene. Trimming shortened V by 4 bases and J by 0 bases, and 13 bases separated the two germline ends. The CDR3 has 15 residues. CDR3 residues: CASSPRTDMNTEAFF. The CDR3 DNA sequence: TGTGCCAGCAGCCCACGGACAGACATGAACACTGAAGCTTTCTTT. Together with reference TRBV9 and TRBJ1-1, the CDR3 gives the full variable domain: DSGVTQTPKHLITATGQRVTLRCSPRSGDLSVYWYQQSLDQGLQFLIQYYNGEERAKGNILERFSAQQFPDLHSELNLSSLELGDSALYFCASSPRTDMNTEAFFGQGTRLTVV.

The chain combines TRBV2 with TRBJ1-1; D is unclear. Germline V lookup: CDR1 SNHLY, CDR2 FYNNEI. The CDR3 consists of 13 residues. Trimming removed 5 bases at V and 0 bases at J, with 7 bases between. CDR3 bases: TGTGCCAGCAGTCTGCACATGAACACTGAAGCTTTCTTT. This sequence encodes CASSLHMNTEAFF.

The CDR3 here is CASSSGLPSYEQYF. CDR3 nucleotide sequence: TGTGCCAGCAGTTCGGGACTACCCAGTTACGAGCAGTACTTC. The chain recombines TRBV6-5 with TRBJ2-7, with 7 positions matching TRBD2. The ends lost 4 bases at V and 4 bases at J; junction bases unmatched: 7. The CDR3 totals 14 residues. Germline assignment: CDR1 MNHEY and CDR2 SVGAGI.

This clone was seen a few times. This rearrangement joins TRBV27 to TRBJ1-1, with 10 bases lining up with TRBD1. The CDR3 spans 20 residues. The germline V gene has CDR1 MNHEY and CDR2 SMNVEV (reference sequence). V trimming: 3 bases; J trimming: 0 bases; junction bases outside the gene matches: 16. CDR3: CASSLYSPPGQGFLNTEAFF. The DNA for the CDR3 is TGTGCCAGCAGTTTGTATTCACCCCCGGGACAGGGGTTTTTGAACACTGAAGCTTTCTTT.

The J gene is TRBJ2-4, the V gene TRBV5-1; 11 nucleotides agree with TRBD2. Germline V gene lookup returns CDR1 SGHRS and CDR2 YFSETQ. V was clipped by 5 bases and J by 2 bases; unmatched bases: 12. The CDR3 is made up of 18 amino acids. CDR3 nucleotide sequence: TGCGCCAGCAGTCAACTAGCGGGAGTGCCTGGGACCAAAAACATTCAGTACTTC. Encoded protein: CASSQLAGVPGTKNIQYF.

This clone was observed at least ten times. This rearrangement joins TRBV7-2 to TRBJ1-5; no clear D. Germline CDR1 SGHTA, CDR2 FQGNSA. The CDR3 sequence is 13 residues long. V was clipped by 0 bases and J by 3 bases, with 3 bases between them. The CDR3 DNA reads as TGTGCCAGCAGCTTAGCCCTCAATCAGCCCCAGCATTTT. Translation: CASSLALNQPQHF.